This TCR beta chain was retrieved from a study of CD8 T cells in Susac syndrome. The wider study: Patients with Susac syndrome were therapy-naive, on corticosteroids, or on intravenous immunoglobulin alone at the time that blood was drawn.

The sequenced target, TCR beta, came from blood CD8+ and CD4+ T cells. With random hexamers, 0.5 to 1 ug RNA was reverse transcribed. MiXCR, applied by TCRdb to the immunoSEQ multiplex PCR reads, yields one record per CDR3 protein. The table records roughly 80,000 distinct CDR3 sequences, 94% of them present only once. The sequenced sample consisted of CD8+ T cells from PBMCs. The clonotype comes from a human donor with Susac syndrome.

The CDR3 nucleotides are TGCAGCGTTGACAGGGGAGACTATGAGCAGTTCTTC. Translated: CSVDRGDYEQFF. J is TRBJ2-1 and V is TRBV29-1; maybe TRBD1 (6 bases). Trimming pared 3 bases from V and 8 bases from J, leaving 11 bases between. The CDR3 loop spans 12 amino acids. Germline V gene lookup returns CDR1 SQVTM and CDR2 ANQGSEA.